Shown below are 20 T cell receptor beta chains from a single sample sequenced in a study of regulatory T cells in long-lasting Graves disease. Noted time point: persistent/refractory GD, antithyroid drugs over 5 years with positive TRAb. PBMC-derived RNA was used for the TCR library. In building TCR beta libraries, iRepertoire HTBI primers were used together with Arm-PCR of CDR3 regions. Each CDR3 protein gets one entry after TCRdb re-called the multiplex PCR reads with MiXCR. The profile shows about 660,000 distinct CDR3 sequences, about 32% of them singletons. The starting material was peripheral blood mononuclear cells (PBMCs), obtained when the disease was refractory, from a patient treated with antithyroid drugs. Receptors were obtained from a female donor with Graves disease.

The rearrangement joins TRBV2 to TRBJ1-2, with a tentative D call TRBD1 (5 bases). CDR3 length equals 12 residues. Deletions cut 7 bases from V and 6 bases from J, with 12 bases between. CDR1 and CDR2 from the germline V gene are SNHLY and FYNNEI. CDR3 DNA sequence: TGTGCCAGCAAGGGTGGAGGGGATGGCTACACCTTC. Translating it yields CASKGGGDGYTF.

J is TRBJ2-7 and V is TRBV7-6; 9 nucleotides agree with TRBD1. Germline lookup yields CDR1 SGHVS and CDR2 FNYEAQ. CDR3 length: 17 residues. The J segment lost 6 bases and the V segment lost 1 base, leaving 13 bases of the junction unmatched. The CDR3, as DNA: TGTGCCAGCAGCTTAGGAACAGGGGGCTCGAAAGGCGGCGAGCAGTACTTC. This translates into CASSLGTGGSKGGEQYF.

This clonotype has only a few counts. The chain recombines TRBV18 with TRBJ1-1; tentatively, D is TRBD1 (6 bases). Trimming left V 10 bases short and J 1 base short, with 13 bases between. CDR1 KGHSH and CDR2 LQKENI come from the germline V gene. This CDR3 is 13 amino acids long. This chain's CDR3 is CATYRERNTEAFF. CDR3 sequence (DNA): TGTGCCACATACAGGGAAAGGAACACTGAAGCTTTCTTT.

The chain uses TRBV20-1 and TRBJ2-7; 9 bases agree with TRBD2. With V trimmed by 5 bases and J by 6 bases, 8 bases remained unmatched. Germline CDR1 is DFQATT and CDR2 is SNEGSKA (reference sequence). The CDR3 extends over 13 amino acids. In DNA form, the CDR3 reads TGCAGTGCTTTAGCGGGAGTCTTATCCGAGCAGTACTTC. Its protein product is CSALAGVLSEQYF.

A few counts support this clonotype. This chain uses TRBV19 with TRBJ1-6; 9 positions agree with TRBD1. The J segment lost 7 bases and the V segment lost 6 bases, leaving 7 bases of the junction unmatched. The CDR3 runs to 15 residues. Germline V lookup: CDR1 LNHDA, CDR2 SQIVND (reference sequence). The CDR3 DNA reads TGTGCCAGTAGCATCGACAGGGGGGGAAATTCACCCCTCCACTTT. It is translated as CASSIDRGGNSPLHF. The whole variable domain, filled in from reference TRBV19 and TRBJ1-6, reads DGGITQSPKYLFRKEGQNVTLSCEQNLNHDAMYWYRQDPGQGLRLIYYSQIVNDFQKGDIAEGYSVSREKKESFPLTVTSAQKNPTAFYLCASSIDRGGNSPLHFGNGTRLTVT.

This clonotype showed up many times. The CDR3 DNA sequence: TGCAGCTGGAGGGGACAGCGCTATGGCTACACCTTC. It codes for CSWRGQRYGYTF. This sequence joins TRBV20-1 and TRBJ1-2; 7 bases are a match to TRBD1. Germline V gene data show CDR1 as DFQATT and CDR2 as SNEGSKA (reference sequence). The CDR3 sequence is 12 residues long.

The V call is TRBV6-1, the J call TRBJ1-1, with D maybe TRBD1 (5 bases). This CDR3 comprises 13 residues. Per germline, CDR1 MNHNS and CDR2 SASEGT. V shed 4 bases and J shed 5 bases, with 11 bases lying between them. CDR3 nucleotides: TGTGCCAGCAGTGTGGGGGGATTGACTGAAGCTTTCTTT. This sequence encodes CASSVGGLTEAFF.

V gene TRBV10-1 combines with J gene TRBJ1-3; D gene ambiguous. V lost 6 bases and J lost 7, with 13 bases in between. The CDR3 covers 13 residues. Per the germline V gene, CDR1 is WNHNN and CDR2 is SYGVQD (reference sequence). The CDR3 spells CASSISSGNTIYF. The CDR3 DNA is TGCGCCAGCAGCATATCCTCCGGGAACACCATATATTTT.

V gene TRBV6-5 combines with J gene TRBJ2-7, with 12 bases fitting TRBD2. Germline loops: CDR1 MNHEY, CDR2 SVGAGI. Trimming removed 2 bases from V and 0 bases from J; junction bases left unmatched: 8. The CDR3 contains 18 residues. In DNA form, the CDR3 reads TGTGCCAGCAGTTACAGTCGCGGACTAGCGGGATCCTCCTACGAGCAGTACTTC. It encodes CASSYSRGLAGSSYEQYF.

The sample holds a few counts of this clonotype. The chain links TRBV28 to TRBJ2-7; no reliable D call. The germline CDR1 and CDR2 sequences are MDHEN and SYDVKM. V lost 3 bases and J lost 3, with 6 bases in between. The CDR3 sequence is 12 residues long. The CDR3 bases are TGTGCCAGCAGTTTCGGTCGCTACGAGCAGTACTTC. It codes for CASSFGRYEQYF.

Regarding this clonotype: Possible read error: a much larger clone is one base away. The chain joins TRBV11-2 to TRBJ2-5; D gene ambiguous. V was cut by 8 bases and J by 5 bases, with 21 bases left in between. CDR1 is SGHAT and CDR2 is FQNNGV in the germline V gene. The CDR3 runs to 15 residues. This CDR3 reads CASARTEGFGETQYF. The CDR3 coding sequence is TGTGCCAGCGCCCGCACAGAAGGGTTCGGGGAGACCCAGTACTTC.

This clonotype was counted between two and nine times. The chain employs TRBV29-1 and TRBJ2-4, with a weak D call TRBD1 (6 bases). CDR1 is SQVTM and CDR2 is ANQGSEA in the germline V gene. This CDR3 has 16 residues. V dropped 0 bases and J dropped 0 bases, with 12 bases sitting between them. As DNA, the CDR3 is TGCAGCGTTGAAGAGGCGAAGGGGGTAGCCAAAAACATTCAGTACTTC. This sequence encodes CSVEEAKGVAKNIQYF. Variable domain in full (rest from reference TRBV29-1 and TRBJ2-4): SAVISQKPSRDICQRGTSLTIQCQVDSQVTMMFWYRQQPGQSLTLIATANQGSEATYESGFVIDKFPISRPNLTFSTLTVSNMSPEDSSIYLCSVEEAKGVAKNIQYFGAGTRLSVL.

V gene TRBV7-3 combines with J gene TRBJ1-1; D not certain. V lost 5 bases, J lost 0 bases, and 10 bases lay in between. The CDR3 is 14 amino acids. Germline V lookup: CDR1 SGHTA, CDR2 FQGTGA. CDR3: CASSQKGVNTEAFF. CDR3 nucleotide sequence: TGTGCCAGCAGCCAGAAGGGTGTGAACACTGAAGCTTTCTTT.

This clonotype was found a few times. The chain carries TRBV20-1 and TRBJ1-2, with 9 bases fitting TRBD1. Germline V lookup: CDR1 DFQATT, CDR2 SNEGSKA (reference sequence). V was pared by 6 bases and J by 4 bases, with 6 bases of the junction left unmatched. This CDR3 has 13 residues. In nucleotides, the CDR3 is TGCAGTGCCCGGACAGGGGTGGCCTATGGCTACACCTTC. Amino acids: CSARTGVAYGYTF.

This clonotype was picked up many times. The rearrangement uses TRBV6-5 and TRBJ1-5; 9 bases map to TRBD1. The CDR3 has 15 amino acids. Germline V gene data show CDR1 as MNHEY and CDR2 as SVGAGI. The junction had 3 bases not matched to a gene; V was cut back by 0 bases and J by 6 bases. The DNA for the CDR3 is TGTGCCAGCAGTTACTCGGGACAGGGAGTTCAGCCCCAGCATTTT. It encodes CASSYSGQGVQPQHF.

This clonotype was found a few times. The chain joins TRBV6-1 to TRBJ1-6; D unresolved. Trimming left V 3 bases short and J 9 bases short, with 15 bases between. The CDR3 spans 15 residues. Germline loops: CDR1 MNHNS, CDR2 SASEGT. For the CDR3, the DNA is TGTGCCAGCAGTGACCTGCCCGCCGCCTCTTCACCCCTCCACTTT. Translating gives CASSDLPAASSPLHF.

This clonotype showed up many times. The rearrangement joins TRBV24-1 to TRBJ1-2; D not certain. V was clipped by 6 bases and J by 1 base, with 8 bases between them. Germline CDR1 reads KGHDR; CDR2 reads SFDVKD. This CDR3 has 13 amino acids. The chain's CDR3 is CATSNSDNYGYTF. The CDR3 bases are TGTGCCACCAGTAATTCGGATAACTATGGCTACACCTTC.

V usage is TRBV5-6 and J usage is TRBJ2-7, with TRBD1 identical over 10 bases. CDR3 length: 12 residues. CDR1 and CDR2 from the germline V gene are SGHDT and YYEEEE. V trimming: 3 bases; J trimming: 6 bases; junction bases outside the gene matches: 0. CDR3 region: CASSWTGGEQYF. The CDR3 DNA follows: TGTGCCAGCAGCTGGACAGGGGGCGAGCAGTACTTC.

This clonotype was seen at least ten times. The rearrangement joins TRBV6-1 to TRBJ2-7; no reliable D call. The CDR3 has 14 residues. CDR1 is MNHNS and CDR2 is SASEGT in the germline V gene. V was pared by 6 bases and J by 0 bases, with 12 bases between. The CDR3 loop is CASRLGFSSYEQYF. Written as DNA, the CDR3 is TGTGCCAGCAGACTCGGCTTCAGCTCCTACGAGCAGTACTTC.

This sequence joins TRBV25-1 and TRBJ2-7, with D perhaps TRBD1 or TRBD2 (6 bases each). This CDR3 has 16 amino acids. The V end lost 6 bases, the J end lost 2 bases, and 20 bases lay between the germline ends. Germline CDR1 is MGHDK and CDR2 is SYGVNS. In DNA form, the CDR3 reads TGTGCCAGCAGCGCCCTTGGAGGGGGAGATGCCTACGAGCAGTACTTC. Translating gives CASSALGGGDAYEQYF.